This TCR beta chain was captured in a study of cytomegalovirus exposure and HLA in healthy donors. Study-level points and caveats: The study flagged 150 to 200 TCR beta chains as cytomegalovirus-associated. Previously analyzed data showed that most TCR beta V segments were productive at a frequency of about 87% or about 30%.

The donors comprised healthy bone marrow donors. On this clone itself: Its antigen is currently unknown.

This CDR3 has 17 residues. V gave up 3 bases and J gave up 2 bases; unmatched junction bases: 6. Germline V CDR1 and CDR2: SGHDT, YYEEEE. PCR was performed using 60 Vbeta and 13 Jbeta primers. The data were produced by immunoSEQ multiplex PCR, yet TCRdb's version contains in-frame clones alone and is incomplete. The repertoire includes about 160,000 clones, roughly 82% of them detected once, and 2.5% to 3.5% sits in the top ten. The V call is TRBV5-6, the J call TRBJ2-3; 13 positions agree with TRBD2. This TCR derives from a woman in her 50s in good health and CMV-seropositive. Input material: PBMCs. The CDR3 is CASSSRTSGGYTDTQYF. CDR3 nucleotide sequence: TGTGCCAGCAGCTCACGGACTAGCGGGGGATACACAGATACGCAGTATTTT.